These T cell receptor beta chains were read from a single sample in a study of blood T cell repertoires in COVID-19. The data were produced by immunoSEQ multiplex PCR, yet TCRdb's version contains in-frame clones alone and is incomplete. This table has about 220,000 clones, 88% appearing once. Sequenced material: PBMCs or T cells enriched from blood (not recorded which). The receptor set was obtained from a woman between 45 and 60 years old with acute COVID-19. Both conserved end residues are trimmed from each CDR3.

cdr3_aa | v_call | cdr3_length | j_call
ASSLERRTGNGYT | TRBV7-9 | 13 | TRBJ1-2
ATSRDSPRTDTQY | TRBV15 | 13 | TRBJ2-3
ASSEGQGATNEKLF | TRBV5-1 | 14 | TRBJ1-4
ASSLDLAYEQY | TRBV4-1 | 11 | TRBJ2-7
ASSLGARVLIETQY | TRBV5-1 | 14 | TRBJ2-5
ASGAWSGGYT | TRBV6-5 | 10 | TRBJ1-2
ASRLRDRDYEQY | TRBV28 | 12 | TRBJ2-7
ASRGAYYGYT | TRBV25-1 | 10 | TRBJ1-2
ASSPPGNSNEQF | TRBV18 | 12 | TRBJ2-1
ANLTDSNQPQH | TRBV21-1 | 11 | TRBJ1-5
ASSIDWTNLREKLF | TRBV19 | 14 | TRBJ1-4
ASSLVPGTGQPQH | TRBV7-2 | 13 | TRBJ1-5
AISEATAGGYWF | TRBV10-3 | 12 | TRBJ2-1
ASSVGQGQYEQY | TRBV9 | 12 | TRBJ2-7
SVYRDTEAF | TRBV29-1 | 9 | TRBJ1-1
ASSPRERERDNEQF | TRBV3-1/TRBV3-2 | 14 | TRBJ2-1
ASSAGGDGYT | TRBV28 | 10 | TRBJ1-2
ASRVTSGSNEQF | TRBV5-1 | 12 | TRBJ2-1
ASSEGSGYNSPLH | TRBV6-1 | 13 | TRBJ1-6
ASRPAASGDDTQY | TRBV28 | 13 | TRBJ2-3
ASSLDRVDEQY | TRBV5-4 | 11 | TRBJ2-7
ATRVGGTEAF | TRBV19 | 10 | TRBJ1-1